In this sample, the clone carrying this T cell receptor beta chain turned up once. What it recognizes is unknown. V shed 5 bases and J 3 bases; nucleotides not matched to a gene: 8. The CDR3 is 15 amino acids. The germline CDR1 and CDR2 sequences are SGHVS and FQNEAQ. Repertoires were generated with immunoSEQ multiplex PCR, while TCRdb's copy carries only in-frame clones and drops some. The data show more than 55,000 clones, roughly 96% seen once. The data were obtained in a study of cytomegalovirus exposure and HLA in healthy donors. Study-level information: The same platform as the roughly 630 first-cohort repertoires was used for the 90 to 150 validation repertoires, a later analysis reported. Findings and limits, study-wide: It was 164 TCR beta chains that were listed as cytomegalovirus-associated. In the roughly 120 validation repertoires, a later analysis found that first-cohort TCR clusters tended to co-occur. Through in vitro validation, three CMV-associated chains were shown to be specific for CMV antigens.

The source of this sequence is a man between 18 and 35 years old in good health and CMV-seronegative. The chain links TRBV7-8 to TRBJ1-2, with 8 bases aligning to TRBD1. Material for sequencing was PBMCs. The CDR3 sequence: CASSRPRQGHYGYTF. As DNA, the CDR3 is TGTGCCAGCAGCCGCCCCCGACAGGGGCACTATGGCTACACCTTC.